The 3 T cell receptor beta chains in this list originate from one sample, sequenced in a study of shared clonotypes between healthy human individuals. Assay used: immunoSEQ multiplex PCR; TCRdb lists only in-frame clones, some missing. Among approximately 700,000 clones listed, around 73% were seen once. The sequenced sample was memory CD4+ T cells sorted from blood. Subset in this sample: CD45RA-negative fraction. The receptors were sampled from a young woman in good health.

The rearrangement links TRBV10-1 to TRBJ2-2; D may be TRBD1 (6 bases). V lost 5 bases and J 3 bases, leaving 13 bases between the germline ends. Germline V gives CDR1 WNHNN, CDR2 SYGVQD (reference sequence). The CDR3 is 15 residues long. The CDR3 reads CASSSQGHDTGELFF. The CDR3 nucleotides read TGCGCCAGCAGTAGTCAGGGGCATGACACCGGGGAGCTGTTTTTT.

The V gene is TRBV14, the J gene TRBJ2-1, with 15 bases that match TRBD2. The CDR3 covers 18 residues. CDR1 is SGHDN, CDR2 FVKESK, per germline. Unmatched junction bases numbered 8, after V lost 4 bases and J lost 4 bases. CDR3 region: CASSPIRTSGRGYNEQFF. CDR3 nucleotide sequence: TGTGCCAGCAGCCCTATTAGGACTAGCGGGAGGGGGTACAATGAGCAGTTCTTC.

With respect to this clone: Distinct nucleotide sequences in the sample also encode this CDR3. This rearrangement joins TRBV7-2 to TRBJ2-1; TRBD2 aligns across 13 bases. V shed 5 bases, J shed 8 bases, and the junction held 6 bases outside the gene matches. Germline CDR1 reads SGHTA; CDR2 reads FQGNSA. The CDR3 consists of 15 residues. CDR3: CASSHRLAGGHEQFF. Here the CDR3 DNA reads TGTGCCAGCAGCCACCGACTAGCGGGAGGTCATGAGCAGTTCTTC.